The 23 T cell receptor beta chains listed next were all sequenced from one sample in a study of a mutant IDH1 vaccine in newly diagnosed glioma. Assay: immunoSEQ multiplex PCR; the TCRdb copy retains only in-frame clones and omits some. The sample lists fewer than 30,000 clones, approximately 87% occurring once. Time point indicated: week 35, safety follow-up. Alongside topical imiquimod, each dose of vaccine comprised 300 ug of mutant IDH1 20-mer peptide. No antigen has been assigned to these receptors. The specimen comprised PBMCs, sampled from a glioma patient whose treatment included an IDH1 peptide vaccine. The receptor set was obtained from a man aged 25-45 years with glioma.

The chain is built from TRBV5-4 and TRBJ1-2, with D possibly matching TRBD1 (6 bases). The CDR3 extends over 15 amino acids. The germline gives CDR1 SGHNT, CDR2 YYREEE (reference sequence). V gave up 4 bases and J gave up 2 bases, with 15 bases separating them. CDR3 bases: TGTGCCAGCAGCCCTGAGGGGGGTGGAAACTATGGCTACACCTTC. Residues: CASSPEGGGNYGYTF.

Within the sample, this clone is medium-sized. The chain employs TRBV29-1 and TRBJ1-1, with TRBD1 as a possible D gene (5 bases). The CDR3 runs 13 residues. Trimming took 1 base from V and 5 from J, leaving 11 bases between them. Germline V lookup: CDR1 SQVTM, CDR2 ANQGSEA. CDR3 amino acids: CSVEVEGQTEAFF. CDR3 sequence (DNA): TGCAGCGTTGAAGTTGAGGGGCAGACTGAAGCTTTCTTT.

The chain carries TRBV29-1 and TRBJ1-4; the match to TRBD1 covers 10 bases. This CDR3 is built from 15 residues. Germline CDR1 is SQVTM and CDR2 is ANQGSEA. With V trimmed by 5 bases and J by 6 bases, 9 bases remained unmatched. CDR3 in amino acids: CSVRQGARGDEKLFF. The CDR3 DNA reads TGCAGCGTTCGACAGGGGGCCCGGGGGGATGAAAAACTGTTTTTT.

This clone was counted only a few times. The V gene is TRBV6-1, the J gene TRBJ1-3; tentative D call: TRBD1 (6 bases). This CDR3 spans 14 amino acids. The ends were cut back, 1 base at V and 8 bases at J, with 12 bases in the middle. Germline CDR1 MNHNS, CDR2 SASEGT. This CDR3 reads CASSEDRTADTIYF. In DNA form, the CDR3 reads TGTGCCAGCAGTGAAGACAGGACAGCTGACACCATATATTTT.

This chain joins TRBV13 and TRBJ1-3, with 8 bases matching TRBD1. The germline CDR1 and CDR2 sequences are PRHDT and FYEKMQ (reference sequence). With 0 bases clipped from V and 6 bases from J, the junction kept 4 bases outside the gene matches. The CDR3 totals 15 residues. In DNA form, the CDR3 reads TGTGCCAGCAGCTTAGGCAGGGGGCTAATAAACACCATATATTTT. The encoded protein is CASSLGRGLINTIYF.

The chain uses TRBV4-1 and TRBJ2-7; D might be TRBD1 or TRBD2, each matching 5 bases. The CDR3 has 17 amino acids. The germline CDR1 and CDR2 sequences are MGHRA and YSYEKL. The V end was cut by 0 bases, the J end by 0 bases, with 15 bases between. The CDR3 loop is CASSQDALGRRSYEQYF. The CDR3 DNA follows: TGCGCCAGCAGCCAAGATGCCCTGGGACGGCGCTCCTACGAGCAGTACTTC.

CDR3: CASTPSQGLDTQYF. CDR3 in DNA: TGTGCCAGTACCCCATCTCAGGGGTTGGATACGCAGTATTTT. The rearrangement links TRBV19 to TRBJ2-3; TRBD1 might be the D (6 bases). The CDR3 runs to 14 residues. Germline V gene sequence: CDR1 LNHDA, CDR2 SQIVND (reference sequence). The germline V and J ends were trimmed by 7 bases and 6 bases, with 17 bases remaining between them.

This clone came up a few times. The chain combines TRBV30 with TRBJ1-3, with D hard to call. The CDR3 has 12 residues. CDR1 is GTSNPN, CDR2 SVGIG, per germline (reference sequence). Trimming left V 2 bases short and J 4 bases short, with 6 bases between. CDR3 sequence (DNA): TGTGCCTGGAGTCTAGACGGAAACACCATATATTTT. This translates into CAWSLDGNTIYF.

The gene calls are TRBV19 and TRBJ1-1; D may be TRBD1 (6 bases). V dropped 5 bases and J dropped 4 bases, with 17 bases sitting between them. The CDR3 sequence is 15 residues long. Germline-derived CDR1 and CDR2 are LNHDA and SQIVND (reference sequence). The CDR3 reads CASSGGQAGATEAFF. In DNA, the CDR3 is TGTGCCAGTAGTGGGGGGCAGGCGGGGGCCACTGAAGCTTTCTTT.

The chain links TRBV6-5 to TRBJ1-4, with D unclear. This CDR3 spans 15 amino acids. The V gene's germline CDR1 is MNHEY and CDR2 SVGAGI. Trimming stripped 2 bases from V and 5 bases from J, with 12 bases between. CDR3 region: CASSYNAGWNEKLFF. CDR3 nucleotide sequence: TGTGCCAGCAGTTACAACGCCGGTTGGAATGAAAAACTGTTTTTT.

This chain links TRBV4-1 with TRBJ2-3, with TRBD2 identical over 14 bases. CDR1 is MGHRA, CDR2 YSYEKL, per germline. CDR3 size: 17 residues. J gave up 3 bases and V 3 bases, and 5 bases lay outside the gene matches. In DNA form, the CDR3 reads TGCGCCAGCAGCCAGGGGGGACTAGCGGGAGCGACAGATACGCAGTATTTT. This gives the protein CASSQGGLAGATDTQYF.

V and J are TRBV19 and TRBJ1-1; D remains unclear. V lost 7 bases and J lost 4, with 7 bases in between. The germline gives CDR1 LNHDA, CDR2 SQIVND (reference sequence). The CDR3 consists of 11 residues. CDR3 residues: CASTSFTEAFF. CDR3 nucleotides: TGTGCCAGTACAAGTTTCACTGAAGCTTTCTTT.

The chain recombines TRBV5-1 with TRBJ2-7; 7 bases line up with TRBD1. CDR1 is SGHRS, CDR2 YFSETQ, per germline. V shed 4 bases and J 1 base; nucleotides not matched to a gene: 8. The CDR3 covers 15 residues. CDR3 sequence: CASSPAGTASYEQYF. CDR3 nucleotide sequence: TGCGCCAGCAGCCCGGCCGGGACAGCTTCCTACGAGCAGTACTTC.

The chain has TRBV15 and TRBJ1-1, with D perhaps matching TRBD1 (6 bases). The CDR3 totals 17 residues. Germline CDR1 reads LNHNV; CDR2 reads YYDKDF (reference sequence). V was trimmed by 0 bases and J by 10 bases, leaving 24 bases between them. The CDR3 sequence is CATSRDSGARREKRAFF. CDR3 sequence (DNA): TGTGCCACCAGCAGAGACTCGGGGGCGCGGAGGGAGAAGAGAGCTTTCTTT.

The chain uses TRBV4-3 and TRBJ2-2; TRBD2 matches 11 bases. Germline V gene lookup returns CDR1 LGHNA and CDR2 YSLEER. The CDR3 length is 18 residues. The J segment lost 1 base and the V segment lost 0 bases, leaving 4 bases of the junction unmatched. The CDR3 DNA is TGCGCCAGCAGCCAAGACCCTAGCGGGGGGAGGAACACCGGGGAGCTGTTTTTT. It specifies CASSQDPSGGRNTGELFF.

CDR3 in amino acids: CAWSAGTGYGYTF. The CDR3 DNA is TGTGCCTGGAGCGCCGGGACAGGGTACGGCTACACCTTC. The V gene is TRBV30, the J gene TRBJ1-2, with 9 positions matching TRBD1. The CDR3 totals 13 residues. With 3 bases clipped from V and 8 bases from J, the junction kept 7 bases outside the gene matches. Germline-derived CDR1 and CDR2 are GTSNPN and SVGIG (reference sequence).

The chain combines TRBV5-1 with TRBJ1-2; 8 bases map to TRBD1. CDR3 size: 14 residues. The J segment lost 5 bases and the V segment lost 4 bases, leaving 7 bases of the junction unmatched. Germline V gene lookup returns CDR1 SGHRS and CDR2 YFSETQ. The CDR3 bases are TGCGCCAGCAGCATACAGGGGGACGATTATGGCTACACCTTC. It yields the protein CASSIQGDDYGYTF.

The chain combines TRBV5-4 with TRBJ2-5, with D maybe TRBD1 (6 bases). Looked up from germline, CDR1 is SGHNT and CDR2 is YYREEE (reference sequence). Trimming took off 1 base at V and 2 bases at J, with 9 bases between the two ends. The CDR3 length is 14 residues. Here the CDR3 DNA reads TGTGCCAGCAGCTTGAACAGGGCTCAAGAGACCCAGTACTTC. This translates into CASSLNRAQETQYF.

The chain recombines TRBV7-2 with TRBJ1-1; the D gene is possibly TRBD1 (6 bases). Germline loops: CDR1 SGHTA, CDR2 FQGNSA. The CDR3 sequence is 14 residues long. With 6 bases removed from V and 5 bases from J, the gap between germline ends came to 16 bases. The CDR3 sequence is CASRGQPPITEAFF. CDR3 coding DNA: TGTGCCAGCAGAGGACAGCCTCCGATTACTGAAGCTTTCTTT. The full variable domain, completed using reference TRBV7-2 and TRBJ1-1, is GAGVSQSPSNKVTEKGKDVELRCDPISGHTALYWYRQSLGQGLEFLIYFQGNSAPDKSGLPSDRFSAERTGGSVSTLTIQRTQQEDSAVYLCASRGQPPITEAFFGQGTRLTVV.

This sequence joins TRBV29-1 and TRBJ1-1, with D possibly being TRBD1 (5 bases). This CDR3 is 11 amino acids long. Germline assignment: CDR1 SQVTM and CDR2 ANQGSEA. V was cut by 4 bases and J by 6 bases, with 9 bases left in between. CDR3 nucleotide sequence: TGCAGCGTTGGGGTACAGGCTGAAGCTTTCTTT. Encoded protein: CSVGVQAEAFF.

The chain uses TRBV7-2 and TRBJ2-6; D could derive from TRBD1 or TRBD2 (6 bases each). The CDR3 has 16 residues. With 5 bases removed from V and 4 bases from J, the gap between germline ends came to 15 bases. The V gene's germline CDR1 is SGHTA and CDR2 FQGNSA. The chain's CDR3 is CASSPDPGAGANVLTF. DNA for the CDR3: TGTGCCAGCAGCCCTGACCCGGGGGCCGGGGCCAACGTCCTGACTTTC. The complete variable domain, with remaining parts taken from reference TRBV7-2 and TRBJ2-6, reads GAGVSQSPSNKVTEKGKDVELRCDPISGHTALYWYRQSLGQGLEFLIYFQGNSAPDKSGLPSDRFSAERTGGSVSTLTIQRTQQEDSAVYLCASSPDPGAGANVLTFGAGSRLTVL.

V and J are TRBV18 and TRBJ2-7; maybe TRBD1 (5 bases). The CDR3 spans 14 residues. Looked up from germline, CDR1 is KGHSH and CDR2 is LQKENI. The ends were cut back, 2 bases at V and 6 bases at J, with 14 bases in the middle. CDR3 nucleotides: TGTGCCAGCTCACCAGATCGACAGTCACCCGAGCAGTACTTC. Translation gives CASSPDRQSPEQYF.

This clone was observed a handful of times. The chain links TRBV19 to TRBJ1-4; TRBD1 matches 9 bases. CDR1 and CDR2 from the germline V gene are LNHDA and SQIVND (reference sequence). V lost 9 bases and J lost 3; bases outside the gene matches: 11. This CDR3 has 16 amino acids. The CDR3 bases are TGTGCCAGCCAGGACAGGGGATTATTTTCTAATGAAAAACTGTTTTTT. It specifies CASQDRGLFSNEKLFF.